This T cell receptor (beta chain) was profiled in a study of T cells in Graves' hyperthyroidism and ophthalmopathy. From RNA transcripts, TCR beta CDR3 regions were amplified. First-round RT-PCR targeting the TCR CDR3 was performed with the HTBI primer set. Each CDR3 protein is one row after TCRdb ran MiXCR on the multiplex PCR reads. The data show approximately 590,000 distinct CDR3 sequences, roughly 50% seen once. The table lists this clonotype with many counts. What it recognizes is unknown. Germline V gene lookup returns CDR1 SNHLY and CDR2 FYNNEI. The CDR3 contains 11 residues. V was trimmed by 8 bases and J by 11 bases, leaving 13 bases between them. Study-level findings and limits: Most clonotypes that expanded in the thyroid above 0.001 also showed up in blood. Researchers report that a 13 V-J model separated ophthalmopathy from stable hyperthyroidism.

The definition of stable Graves' hyperthyroidism was no ophthalmopathy progression within 18 months. Thyroid ultrasound, orbital computed tomography, clinical symptoms, and serum thyroxine and TRAb underpinned diagnoses. The sequencing sample was made of peripheral blood or thyroid tissue (not recorded which). The origin of this receptor is a young woman with Graves' hyperthyroidism. The chain has TRBV2 and TRBJ1-5; weak D call: TRBD1 (5 bases). The CDR3 spells CASLGGEAQHF. DNA for the CDR3: TGTGCCAGCCTTGGGGGGGAAGCCCAGCATTTT.